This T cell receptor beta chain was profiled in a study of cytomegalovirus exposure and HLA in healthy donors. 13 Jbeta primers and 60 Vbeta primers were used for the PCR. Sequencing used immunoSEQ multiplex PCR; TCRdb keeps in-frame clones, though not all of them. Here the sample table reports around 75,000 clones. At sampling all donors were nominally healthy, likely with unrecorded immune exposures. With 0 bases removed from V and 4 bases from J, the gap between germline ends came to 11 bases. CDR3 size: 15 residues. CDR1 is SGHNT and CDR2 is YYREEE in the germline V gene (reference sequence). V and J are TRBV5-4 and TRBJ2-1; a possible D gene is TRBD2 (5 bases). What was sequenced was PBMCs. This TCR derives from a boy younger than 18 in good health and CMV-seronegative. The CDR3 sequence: CASSLEVAQYNEQFF. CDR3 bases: TGTGCCAGCAGCTTGGAGGTAGCGCAGTACAATGAGCAGTTCTTC.